A selection of T cell receptor beta chains follows, all from one sample in a study of blood T cell repertoires in COVID-19. The repertoire was sequenced with immunoSEQ multiplex PCR; TCRdb's copy has only in-frame clones and lacks some. Seen here are approximately 300,000 clones, roughly 90% observed once, and the top ten hold less than 20%. Material: PBMCs or T cells enriched from blood (not recorded which). These receptors all come from a woman aged 30 to 39 who had recovered from COVID-19. Both conserved end residues are part of each CDR3. A D gene is named only where the DNA matches it firmly. Clone size, where shown, is once, few, many, or a class for clones that have expanded.

v_gene,j_gene,abundance,d_gene,CDR3nt,CDR3aa
TRBV7-2,TRBJ1-2,NA,NA,TGTGCCAGCAGCTCCACCCGTTCGGGAATCTATGGCTACACCTTC,CASSSTRSGIYGYTF
TRBV6-2/TRBV6-3,TRBJ2-7,few,TRBD2,TGTGCCAGCAGTGTAGAGTGGGGACTATACGAGCAGTACTTC,CASSVEWGLYEQYF
TRBV10-3,TRBJ2-7,NA,TRBD1,TGTGCCATCAGTGAGGGACAGGGGGCGAGGGCCTACGAGCAGTACTTC,CAISEGQGARAYEQYF
TRBV7-8,TRBJ1-1,NA,NA,TGTGCCAGCAGGTCCCCGGGAGGGAACACTGAAGCTTTCTTT,CASRSPGGNTEAFF
TRBV7-3,TRBJ1-3,NA,NA,TGTGCCAGCAGCTTAACAGCCCAGGAAAACACCATATATTTT,CASSLTAQENTIYF
TRBV27,TRBJ2-1,NA,NA,TGTGCCAGCAGTTTGCGAGGAAAAGTATACAATGAGCAGTTCTTC,CASSLRGKVYNEQFF
TRBV27,TRBJ1-5,NA,TRBD1,TGTGCCAGCAGTTGGGGGACAGGGATGAGGGAAGGCAATCAGCCCCAGCATTTT,CASSWGTGMREGNQPQHF
TRBV10-3,TRBJ1-5,NA,NA,TGTGCCACCGGAACAGAGATGAGCAATCAGCCCCAGCATTTT,CATGTEMSNQPQHF
TRBV30,TRBJ2-2,NA,NA,TGTGCCTGGATTAAGGGGTTCGGGGAGCTGTTTTTT,CAWIKGFGELFF
TRBV12-3/TRBV12-4,TRBJ1-2,NA,NA,TGTGCCAGCAGTTTGACCAGGGGATATGGCTACACCTTC,CASSLTRGYGYTF
TRBV4-1,TRBJ2-2,NA,TRBD2,TGCGCCAGCAGCAAGGCAAGCGGGGGTGACACCGGGGAGCTGTTTTTT,CASSKASGGDTGELFF
TRBV28,TRBJ2-3,once,NA,TGTGCCAGCAGTTTAATTCAAGATACGCAGTATTTT,CASSLIQDTQYF
TRBV3-1/TRBV3-2,TRBJ2-3,NA,NA,TGTGCCAGCAGCCCCCTCGGGGGGCCTCAGGTAGACACGCAGTATTTT,CASSPLGGPQVDTQYF
TRBV7-2,TRBJ2-3,NA,TRBD2,TGTGCCAGCAGCTCTAGCGGGGGGGGAGATACGCAGTATTTT,CASSSSGGGDTQYF
TRBV7-9,TRBJ1-2,NA,NA,TGTGCCAGCAGCTTAGCTGGAGCATTCCAGGGGGGCTACACCTTC,CASSLAGAFQGGYTF
TRBV2,TRBJ2-1,NA,NA,TGTGCCAGCAAGGAACTAGTCTCCTACAATGAGCAGTTCTTC,CASKELVSYNEQFF
TRBV28,TRBJ2-5,NA,NA,TGTGCCAGCAGCGCCCCGGGACTCGGCCTAGAGACCCAGTACTTC,CASSAPGLGLETQYF
TRBV30,TRBJ1-2,NA,NA,TGTGCCTTGGCGACAGTTAACTATGGCTACACCTTC,CALATVNYGYTF
TRBV7-9,TRBJ1-1,NA,NA,TGTGCCAGCAGCTGGGGAGATGCGAACACTGAAGCTTTCTTT,CASSWGDANTEAFF
TRBV7-2,TRBJ1-3,NA,NA,TGTGCCAGCAGTCAAATAACAGGGAGCTCTGGAAACACCATATATTTT,CASSQITGSSGNTIYF
TRBV28,TRBJ2-7,NA,NA,TGTGCCAGCCGACCGGGGGAGCACCGAGCCTACGAGCAGTACTTC,CASRPGEHRAYEQYF
TRBV4-1,TRBJ2-5,NA,TRBD1,TGCGCCAGCAGCCAAGGAGACAGGGCTGGGGAGACCCAGTACTTC,CASSQGDRAGETQYF
TRBV24-1,TRBJ2-3,NA,TRBD2,TGTGCCACCAGCAGGACTAGCCCACTGCCCACAGATACGCAGTATTTT,CATSRTSPLPTDTQYF
TRBV4-2,TRBJ2-5,NA,TRBD2,TGTGCCAGCAGCCAAGAACGGGGTGTTAGCGGGGGAAGAGAAGAGACCCAGTACTTC,CASSQERGVSGGREETQYF
TRBV4-2,TRBJ2-3,once,NA,TGTGCCAGCAGCGAAGGAGGGCCCACAGATACGCAGTATTTT,CASSEGGPTDTQYF
TRBV24-1,TRBJ2-5,NA,TRBD1,TGTGCCACCAGTGACCACGGACAGGGGGCCGGGGAGACCCAGTACTTC,CATSDHGQGAGETQYF
TRBV18,TRBJ2-2,NA,TRBD1,TGTGCCAGCTCACCACGGACAGGGTATGGCACCGGGGAGCTGTTTTTT,CASSPRTGYGTGELFF
TRBV6-2/TRBV6-3,TRBJ2-5,NA,TRBD2,TGTGCCAGCAGTTCACTAGCGGGGATCCAAGAGACCCAGTACTTC,CASSSLAGIQETQYF
TRBV7-9,TRBJ2-3,NA,TRBD2,TGTGCCAGCAGCTCCCCCCGGACTAGCGGGGGTTCTAGCACAGATACGCAGTATTTT,CASSSPRTSGGSSTDTQYF
TRBV19,TRBJ1-6,NA,TRBD1,TGTGCCAGTAGTCCGGACAGGGGGATAGGTAATTCACCCCTCCACTTT,CASSPDRGIGNSPLHF
TRBV9,TRBJ2-5,NA,NA,TGTGCCAGCAGCGTACAGGGCACCTTCCAAGAGACCCAGTACTTC,CASSVQGTFQETQYF
TRBV5-4,TRBJ2-7,NA,NA,TGTGCCAGCAGCACTGGACAGAACTCCTACGAGCAGTACTTC,CASSTGQNSYEQYF
TRBV7-2,TRBJ2-5,NA,NA,TGTGCCAGCAGCCTACTAGAGACCCAGTACTTC,CASSLLETQYF
TRBV7-9,TRBJ2-7,NA,NA,TGTGCCAGCAGGGATCGGGCAGGACACCACTACTTC,CASRDRAGHHYF
TRBV9,TRBJ1-3,NA,TRBD1,TGTGCCAGCAGCGGAGCCGAGGGGGCAAACACCATATATTTT,CASSGAEGANTIYF
TRBV7-9,TRBJ1-2,NA,TRBD1,TGTGCCAGCAGCTTAGGCGGTGACAGGGGGTTCCATGGCTACACCTTC,CASSLGGDRGFHGYTF
TRBV18,TRBJ2-7,once,TRBD1,TGTGCCAGCTCACTTTCGGGACAGGCTTACGAGCAGTACTTC,CASSLSGQAYEQYF
TRBV28,TRBJ2-1,NA,NA,TGTGCCAGCAGTCAGGCCTACAATGAGCAGTTCTTC,CASSQAYNEQFF
TRBV28,TRBJ2-1,NA,NA,TGTGCCAGCAGGCCAGGGAGGAGGGATTGGAATGAGCAGTTCTTC,CASRPGRRDWNEQFF
TRBV27,TRBJ1-3,NA,TRBD1,TGTGCCAGCAGTTACCGGGACAGGGGAAACACCATATATTTT,CASSYRDRGNTIYF
TRBV11-1,TRBJ2-3,NA,TRBD2,TGTGCCAGCAGCTTAGCTAGCGGGAGGGCCTCAGATACGCAGTATTTT,CASSLASGRASDTQYF
TRBV28,TRBJ2-1,NA,NA,TGTGCCAGCAGTTTATCGGCGGGGAGCTCCTACAATGAGCAGTTCTTC,CASSLSAGSSYNEQFF
TRBV29-1,TRBJ2-7,NA,NA,TGCAGCGTTGGTCTGAGGGAGCAGTACTTC,CSVGLREQYF
TRBV21-1,TRBJ1-6,NA,NA,TGTGCCACCACCTTGCGGTGGAATTCACCCCTCCACTTT,CATTLRWNSPLHF
TRBV19,TRBJ2-5,NA,TRBD1,TGTGCCAGTACCCCGACAGGGGTGAGTCAAGAGACCCAGTACTTC,CASTPTGVSQETQYF
TRBV12-3/TRBV12-4,TRBJ2-7,NA,NA,TGTGCCAGCAGCTCCGGGGCCTACGAGCAGTACTTC,CASSSGAYEQYF
TRBV11-1,TRBJ2-3,NA,NA,TGTGCCAGCAGCTTTGGGTCGGGGGGCACAGATACGCAGTATTTT,CASSFGSGGTDTQYF
TRBV5-5,TRBJ2-4,NA,NA,TGTGCCAGCAGCTTGATCACAACCAAAAACATTCAGTACTTC,CASSLITTKNIQYF
TRBV6-5,TRBJ2-5,once,NA,TGTGCCAGCTCCTCAAGGGGGGGGAGCCAAGAGACCCAGTACTTC,CASSSRGGSQETQYF
TRBV24-1,TRBJ2-1,NA,NA,TGTGCCACCAGGCCAAACGGACGAGGAGGTGAGCAGTTCTTC,CATRPNGRGGEQFF
TRBV27,TRBJ2-7,NA,TRBD2,TGTGCCAGCCCATTGCCCACTACTAGCGGACCCTCCTACGAGCAGTACTTC,CASPLPTTSGPSYEQYF
TRBV18,TRBJ2-1,NA,NA,TGTGCCAGCTCACCTCAGGGTATGGGGCAGTTCTTC,CASSPQGMGQFF
TRBV7-2,TRBJ1-2,NA,NA,TGTGCCAGCAGCCCCAGGGGCCCAACTCTACTGGGTGGCTACACCTTC,CASSPRGPTLLGGYTF
TRBV9,TRBJ2-3,NA,NA,TGTGCCAGCAGCGTAGCGGTCGGAGGTTTCACAGATACGCAGTATTTT,CASSVAVGGFTDTQYF
TRBV21-1,TRBJ2-7,NA,NA,TGTGCCAGCAGCGAAGGACTAGCGCGGACCTACGAGCAGTACTTC,CASSEGLARTYEQYF